This T cell receptor (beta chain) was captured in a study of cytomegalovirus exposure and HLA in healthy donors. Of note for this clone: Its ends do not fully match the called genes, so a read error is possible.

There are 12 residues in the CDR3. Germline CDR1 and CDR2: SGHKS and YYEKEE (reference sequence). The PCR made use of 60 Vbeta and 13 Jbeta primers. Profiling relied on immunoSEQ multiplex PCR, and the TCRdb table lists in-frame clones only, not all of them. The repertoire holds under 200,000 clones, 75% to 90% seen once, with 1.5% to 2% in the top ten. The TCR originated in a human donor in good health. This chain joins TRBV5-5 and TRBJ1-3; the D gene is possibly TRBD1 (5 bases). The sample comprised PBMCs. The CDR3 region is CASSPWRDLEHF. The CDR3 coding sequence is TGTGCCAGCAGCCCCTGGCGGGACCTAGAACATTTT.